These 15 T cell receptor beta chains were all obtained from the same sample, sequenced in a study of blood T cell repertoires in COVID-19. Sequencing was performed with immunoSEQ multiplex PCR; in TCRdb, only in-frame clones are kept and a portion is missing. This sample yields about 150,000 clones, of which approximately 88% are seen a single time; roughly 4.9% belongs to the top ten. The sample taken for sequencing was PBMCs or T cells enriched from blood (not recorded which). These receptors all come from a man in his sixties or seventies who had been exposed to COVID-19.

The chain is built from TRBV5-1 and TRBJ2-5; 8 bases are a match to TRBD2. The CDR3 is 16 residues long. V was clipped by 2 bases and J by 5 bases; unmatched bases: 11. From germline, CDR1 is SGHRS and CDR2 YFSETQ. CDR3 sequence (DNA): TGCGCCAGCAGCTTTTACACCCCAGCGGGGGCCGAGACCCAGTACTTC. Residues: CASSFYTPAGAETQYF.

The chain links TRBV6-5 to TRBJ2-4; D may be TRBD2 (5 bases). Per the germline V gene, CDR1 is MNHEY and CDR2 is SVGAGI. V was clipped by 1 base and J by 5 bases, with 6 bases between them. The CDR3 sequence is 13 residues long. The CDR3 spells CASSYLRENIQYF. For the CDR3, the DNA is TGTGCCAGCAGTTACTTGCGGGAAAACATTCAGTACTTC.

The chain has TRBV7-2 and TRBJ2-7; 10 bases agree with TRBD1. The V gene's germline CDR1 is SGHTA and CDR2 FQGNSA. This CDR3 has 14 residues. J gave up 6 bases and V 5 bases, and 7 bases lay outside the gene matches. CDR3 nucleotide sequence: TGTGCCAGCAGCCCGACAGGGGGCGCGTCCGAGCAGTACTTC. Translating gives CASSPTGGASEQYF.

The CDR3 DNA reads as TGTGCCAGCAGTTTTCTAAGGGACAGGGGGCCTTCACCCCTCCACTTT. This codes for CASSFLRDRGPSPLHF. The chain joins TRBV27 to TRBJ1-6, with 12 bases identical to TRBD1. Germline V lookup: CDR1 MNHEY, CDR2 SMNVEV (reference sequence). Trimming removed 3 bases from V and 9 bases from J; junction bases left unmatched: 6. The CDR3 covers 16 residues.

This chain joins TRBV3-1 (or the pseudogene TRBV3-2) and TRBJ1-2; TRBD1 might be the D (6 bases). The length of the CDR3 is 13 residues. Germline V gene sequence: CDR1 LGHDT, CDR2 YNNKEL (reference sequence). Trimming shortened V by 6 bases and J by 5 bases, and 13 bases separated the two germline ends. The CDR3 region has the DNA TGTGCCAGCAGGGGGGGGGCATTGTATGGCTACACCTTC. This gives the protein CASRGGALYGYTF.

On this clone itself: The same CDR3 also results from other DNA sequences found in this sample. DNA of the CDR3: TGTGCCAGTCGTGCCGGGACAGGGTCCTACAATGAGCAGTTCTTC. Translated: CASRAGTGSYNEQFF. The chain uses TRBV27 and TRBJ2-1; TRBD1 matches 9 bases. With V trimmed by 9 bases and J by 1 base, 7 bases remained unmatched. This CDR3 is 15 amino acids long. The germline CDR1 and CDR2 sequences are MNHEY and SMNVEV (reference sequence).

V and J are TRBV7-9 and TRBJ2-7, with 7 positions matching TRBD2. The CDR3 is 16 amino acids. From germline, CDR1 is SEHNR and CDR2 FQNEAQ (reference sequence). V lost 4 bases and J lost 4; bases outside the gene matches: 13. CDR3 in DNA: TGTGCCAGCAGCTCCCAGGGAGCGGGGACCTCGTACGAGCAGTACTTC. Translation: CASSSQGAGTSYEQYF.

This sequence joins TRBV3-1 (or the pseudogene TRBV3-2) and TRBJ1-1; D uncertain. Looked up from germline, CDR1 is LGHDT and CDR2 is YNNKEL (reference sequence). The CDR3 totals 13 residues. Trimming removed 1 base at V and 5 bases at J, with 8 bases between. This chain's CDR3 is CASSQVRGTEAFF. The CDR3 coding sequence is TGTGCCAGCAGCCAAGTCAGAGGGACTGAAGCTTTCTTT.

CDR3 DNA sequence: TGTGCCAGCAGCCAAGCGCGACTAGCGGAGCAGTTCTTC. This encodes CASSQARLAEQFF. This chain connects TRBV14 to TRBJ2-1; 8 bases map to TRBD2. CDR3 size: 13 residues. The germline CDR1 and CDR2 sequences are SGHDN and FVKESK. J gave up 10 bases and V 1 base, and 3 bases lay outside the gene matches.

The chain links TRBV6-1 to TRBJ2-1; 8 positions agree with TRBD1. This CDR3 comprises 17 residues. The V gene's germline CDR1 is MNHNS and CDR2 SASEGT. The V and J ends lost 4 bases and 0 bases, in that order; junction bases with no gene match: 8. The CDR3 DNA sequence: TGTGCCAGCAGTGTCGAGACAGGGGCCCTCTCCTACAATGAGCAGTTCTTC. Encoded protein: CASSVETGALSYNEQFF.

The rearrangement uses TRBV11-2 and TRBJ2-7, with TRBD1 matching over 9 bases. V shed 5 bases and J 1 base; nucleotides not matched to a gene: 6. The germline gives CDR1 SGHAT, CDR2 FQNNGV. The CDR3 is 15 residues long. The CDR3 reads CASSARTGVSYEQYF. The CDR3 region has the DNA TGTGCCAGCAGCGCCCGGACAGGGGTGTCCTACGAGCAGTACTTC.

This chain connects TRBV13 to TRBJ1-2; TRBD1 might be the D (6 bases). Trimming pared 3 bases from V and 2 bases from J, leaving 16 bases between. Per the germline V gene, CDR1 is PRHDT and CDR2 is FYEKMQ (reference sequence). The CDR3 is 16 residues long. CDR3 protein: CASSFNRAILNYGYTF. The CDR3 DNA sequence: TGTGCCAGCAGCTTTAACAGGGCGATTCTCAACTATGGCTACACCTTC.

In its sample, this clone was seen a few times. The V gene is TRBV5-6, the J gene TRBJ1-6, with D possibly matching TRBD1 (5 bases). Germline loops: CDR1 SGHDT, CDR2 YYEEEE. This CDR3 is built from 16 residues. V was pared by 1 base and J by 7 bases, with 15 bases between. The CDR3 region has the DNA TGTGCCAGCAGCTTGCGTGGGGCAGGGATGAATTCACCCCTCCACTTT. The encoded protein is CASSLRGAGMNSPLHF. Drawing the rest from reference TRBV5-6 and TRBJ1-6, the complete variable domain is DAGVTQSPTHLIKTRGQQVTLRCSPKSGHDTVSWYQQALGQGPQFIFQYYEEEERQRGNFPDRFSGHQFPNYSSELNVNALLLGDSALYLCASSLRGAGMNSPLHFGNGTRLTVT.

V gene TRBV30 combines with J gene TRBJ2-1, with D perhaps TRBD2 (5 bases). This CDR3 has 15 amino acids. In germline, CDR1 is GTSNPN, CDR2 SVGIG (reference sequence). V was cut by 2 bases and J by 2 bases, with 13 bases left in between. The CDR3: CAWSLDLPAYNEQFF. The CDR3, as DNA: TGTGCCTGGAGTTTGGACTTGCCGGCCTACAATGAGCAGTTCTTC.

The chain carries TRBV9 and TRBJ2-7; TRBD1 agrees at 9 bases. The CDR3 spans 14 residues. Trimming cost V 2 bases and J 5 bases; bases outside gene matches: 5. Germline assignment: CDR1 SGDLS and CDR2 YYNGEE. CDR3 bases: TGTGCCAGCAGCGTGGGACAGGGAACCCACGAGCAGTACTTC. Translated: CASSVGQGTHEQYF.